Here is one T cell receptor beta chain with its context. Treatment of the sample: skin biopsy from PPD injection site in Mantoux-positive individual. An oligonucleotide containing a UMI was ligated to the 3' end of TCR cDNA. The ends were cut back, 0 bases at V and 3 bases at J, with 10 bases in the middle. The CDR3 runs to 14 residues. Germline V gene data show CDR1 as GTSNPN and CDR2 as SVGIG (reference sequence). Four PCR rounds used nested alpha and beta constant region primers plus the SP2 primer. TCRdb reprocessed the UMI-ligation and nested PCR reads via MiXCR and lists one record per CDR3 protein. The sample yields about 37,000 distinct CDR3 sequences, approximately 11% seen once. The entry originates in a study of naive and memory T cell subsets.

This TCR came from an adult in good health. Specimen: skin, collected from a tuberculin skin test site. V is TRBV30 and J is TRBJ2-3, with unresolved D. The CDR3 sequence: CAWSVFTWTDTQYF. As DNA, the CDR3 is TGTGCCTGGAGTGTATTTACATGGACAGATACGCAGTATTTT. Full variable domain (remainder filled in from reference TRBV30 and TRBJ2-3): SQTIHQWPATLVQPVGSPLSLECTVEGTSNPNLYWYRQAAGRGLQLLFYSVGIGQISSEVPQNLSASRPQDRQFILSSKKLLLSDSGFYLCAWSVFTWTDTQYFGPGTRLTVL.